This TCR beta chain was sequenced in a study of graft-versus-host responses after intestinal transplantation. The repertoire was sequenced with immunoSEQ multiplex PCR; TCRdb's copy has only in-frame clones and lacks some. Seen here are roughly 13,000 clones, about 83% observed once, and the top ten hold roughly a quarter. Study-level findings and limits: Declines in HvG clones occurring early post-transplant were associated with peak circulating GvH clone levels. Among recipient marrow samples, GvH clones were found; some appeared first in ileum or blood.

Germline CDR1 MDHEN, CDR2 SYDVKM. This CDR3 spans 16 amino acids. V lost 5 bases, J lost 7 bases, and 11 bases stayed unmatched. With respect to this clone: The antigen is unknown.

This material consisted of PBMCs, taken after intestinal transplantation. The genes are TRBV28 and TRBJ2-2; 9 bases line up with TRBD1. The receptor was derived from a human patient who received an intestinal transplant, so some T cells may come from the graft donor. For the CDR3, the DNA is TGTGCCAGCAGTGGCCCGGGACAGGGAAGCATCGGGGAGCTGTTTTTT. Translation gives CASSGPGQGSIGELFF.